This T cell receptor (beta chain) was identified in a study of T cell clones after liver transplantation. Overall study context: Standard immunosuppression, with no induction, continued until 12-24 months after transplant.

The study's findings and limits: Low donor cell numbers restricted donor-reactive repertoire measurement in a couple of subjects.

Remarks on this clone: Its antigen is undetermined.

Trimming pared 2 bases from V and 1 base from J, leaving 14 bases between. The germline gives CDR1 SGHRS, CDR2 YFSETQ. The CDR3 covers 16 residues. Generated by immunoSEQ multiplex PCR, the TCRdb table keeps only in-frame clones and is missing some. The table includes over 50,000 clones, about four fifths detected once. The chain has TRBV5-1 and TRBJ2-3; no reliable D call. This receptor was obtained from a human donor who received a liver transplant. The material sequenced was CD4+ T cells from blood, taken before liver transplant. Written as DNA, the CDR3 is TGCGCCAGCAGCTTCCAAAGCGCCACGGGCACAGATACGCAGTATTTT. Its protein product is CASSFQSATGTDTQYF.